The clone carrying this T cell receptor beta chain was counted ten times or more. No antigen is known for it. The data are from a study of T cell repertoires in cytomegalovirus infection. General study findings and limits: Summed frequency of public TCR beta families distinguished CMV carriers with the relevant HLA.

The CDR3 spans 14 residues. J was trimmed by 9 bases and V by 7 bases; bases with no gene match: 9. The germline gives CDR1 SGHVS, CDR2 FNYEAQ. TCRdb ran MiXCR on the reads and lists one entry per CDR3 protein. The sample carries 55,000 to 85,000 distinct CDR3 sequences, 20% recorded once. The clonotype was recovered from a human donor in good health (CMV status not recorded). Some clones in this sample may be carry-over from other donors' samples. V usage is TRBV7-6 and J usage is TRBJ2-1; 10 bases are shared with TRBD2. Specimen: CD8+ T cells from cultured PBMCs, collected from culture after CMV antigen stimulation. This CDR3 reads CASKTSGFTVEQFF. The CDR3 DNA sequence: TGTGCCAGCAAGACTAGCGGGTTCACGGTTGAGCAGTTCTTC.